Below are 29 T cell receptor delta chains sequenced from a single sample in a study of Vδ1+ human thymocytes. General observations from the study: Thymic TRG and TRD repertoires appeared highly polyclonal.

The template was reverse-transcribed extracted RNA. Multiplex PCR used pooled V-gene forward primers and a constant-region reverse primer to amplify CDR3s. TCRdb reapplied CATT to the multiplex PCR reads. The sample lists roughly 76,000 delta-chain clones, about 35% occurring once. The antigens for these receptors are not known. The sample taken for sequencing was Vdelta1+ gamma-delta thymocytes from the thymus. The sample's subset: FACS-sorted CD3+ TCRalphabeta- TCRVdelta1+ TCRVdelta2- thymocytes. The receptors originated from a boy under two years old who had congenital heart surgery.

The chain combines TRDV1 with TRDJ1; 8 bases agree with TRDD3. J gave up 8 bases and V 0 bases, and 23 bases lay outside the gene matches. The CDR3 runs to 20 residues. Germline CDR1 TSWWSYY, CDR2 QGS. The CDR3 DNA reads TGTGCTCTTGGGGAACTATGGGGCTACGGGGGGATAAAGGACCGGAGAAAACTCATCTTT. Amino acids: CALGELWGYGGIKDRRKLIF.

This clone occurred a few times. The gene calls are TRDV1 and TRDJ1; maybe TRDD2 (8 bases). This CDR3 comprises 21 residues. Germline V lookup: CDR1 TSWWSYY, CDR2 QGS. With 0 bases removed from V and 3 bases from J, the gap between germline ends came to 29 bases. The CDR3 protein is CALGELHFLRLGMGAADKLIF. The CDR3 DNA reads TGTGCTCTTGGGGAACTCCACTTCCTACGACTGGGGATGGGGGCGGCCGATAAACTCATCTTT.

The rearrangement joins TRDV1 to TRDJ2; 8 bases map to TRDD3. With 3 bases clipped from V and 11 bases from J, the junction kept 11 bases outside the gene matches. The CDR3 has 15 residues. Germline CDR1 and CDR2: TSWWSYY and QGS. CDR3 residues: CALGDPQLGVAQLFF. The CDR3 DNA sequence: TGTGCTCTTGGGGACCCCCAACTGGGGGTTGCCCAACTCTTCTTT.

This clone was seen a few times. This sample also contains other DNA sequences that code for the same CDR3. The chain recombines TRDV2 with TRDJ1; 8 bases line up with TRDD3. Trimming took 9 bases from V and 2 from J; bases not matched to a gene: 19. Germline loops: CDR1 GEAIGNYY, CDR2 EKD. The CDR3 runs 17 residues. The CDR3 loop reads CAPVVCTGGRRTDKLIF. CDR3 coding DNA: TGTGCCCCTGTGGTGTGTACTGGGGGCCGCCGGACCGATAAACTCATCTTT.

This clone was seen a few times. The chain joins TRDV1 to TRDJ1, with 10 bases fitting TRDD3. After removal of 2 bases from V and 0 bases from J, the junction contained 9 bases not matched to a gene. Germline V lookup: CDR1 TSWWSYY, CDR2 QGS. The CDR3 is 18 amino acids. Here the CDR3 DNA reads TGTGCTCTTGGGGAAGGCTGGGGGATAAGGCTTTACACCGATAAACTCATCTTT. Translated, it gives CALGEGWGIRLYTDKLIF.

A few counts support this clone. This sample includes further DNA sequences coding for the same CDR3. V is TRDV1 and J is TRDJ1; no clear D gene. Germline V gene sequence: CDR1 TSWWSYY, CDR2 QGS. This CDR3 is built from 16 residues. V was cut by 4 bases and J by 2 bases, with 17 bases left in between. The CDR3 reads CALGGPKLPHTDKLIF. As DNA, the CDR3 is TGTGCTCTTGGGGGCCCAAAACTACCCCATACCGATAAACTCATCTTT.

V gene TRDV1 combines with J gene TRDJ1; D gene ambiguous. The CDR3 length is 18 residues. Germline CDR1 and CDR2: TSWWSYY and QGS. V lost 1 base, J lost 0 bases, and 18 bases lay in between. CDR3 residues: CALGEPISRRGYTDKLIF. CDR3 coding DNA: TGTGCTCTTGGGGAACCGATTTCCCGTCGAGGGTACACCGATAAACTCATCTTT.

The chain has TRDV1 and TRDJ1; 8 nucleotides align to TRDD3. Germline-derived CDR1 and CDR2 are TSWWSYY and QGS. V shed 4 bases and J 0 bases; nucleotides not matched to a gene: 13. The CDR3 covers 18 residues. CDR3 DNA: TGTGCTCTTGGGGGACTCTACGGAGGGGATACTTACACCGATAAACTCATCTTT. This codes for CALGGLYGGDTYTDKLIF.

About this clone: Germline and junction disagree at one end, which may indicate a read error. The sample holds other DNA sequences that translate to the same CDR3. The chain combines TRDV1 with TRDJ1, with TRDD3 matching over 8 bases. The germline V gene has CDR1 TSWWSYY and CDR2 QGS. This CDR3 is 15 amino acids long. The CDR3 is CALGTQLGGTDKLIF. The CDR3 coding sequence is TGTGCCCTTGGGACTCAACTGGGGGGCACCGATAAACTCATCTTT.

The chain uses TRDV1 and TRDJ1; 9 nucleotides match TRDD3. CDR1 and CDR2 from the germline V gene are TSWWSYY and QGS. V gave up 1 base and J gave up 0 bases; unmatched junction bases: 33. The CDR3 is made up of 26 amino acids. The CDR3 reads CALGEPPASLDRHRYWGTRYTDKLIF. CDR3 nucleotides: TGTGCTCTTGGGGAACCCCCAGCTTCCCTCGACCGACACAGATACTGGGGGACCCGGTACACCGATAAACTCATCTTT.

This clone appeared a few times. The rearrangement links TRDV1 to TRDJ1; 8 bases line up with TRDD3. Germline CDR1 TSWWSYY, CDR2 QGS. The CDR3 length is 18 residues. The J segment lost 0 bases and the V segment lost 0 bases, leaving 9 bases of the junction unmatched. The CDR3 DNA follows: TGTGCTCTTGGGGAACTGCGCTACGGGGATACCTACACCGATAAACTCATCTTT. Amino acid sequence: CALGELRYGDTYTDKLIF.

This chain links TRDV1 with TRDJ1; 10 positions agree with TRDD3. CDR1 and CDR2 from the germline V gene are TSWWSYY and QGS. The CDR3 has 23 amino acids. V was pared by 1 base and J by 0 bases, with 23 bases of the junction left unmatched. CDR3 in amino acids: CALGEPPGIKPTGGWRDTDKLIF. DNA for the CDR3: TGTGCTCTTGGGGAACCGCCCGGTATTAAACCAACTGGGGGATGGAGGGACACCGATAAACTCATCTTT.

The chain combines TRDV1 with TRDJ1; 11 bases line up with TRDD3. Germline values: CDR1 TSWWSYY, CDR2 QGS. The CDR3 is 19 residues long. With V trimmed by 5 bases and J by 8 bases, 22 bases remained unmatched. The CDR3, as DNA: TGTGCTCTTGGGAAGGGTTCCCTCAAGACCGTACTGGGGGATATCAAACTCATCTTT. Translation: CALGKGSLKTVLGDIKLIF.

This clone was counted a single time. The chain is built from TRDV1 and TRDJ1, with TRDD3 matching over 10 bases. V lost 5 bases to trimming and J lost 3 bases; unmatched junction nucleotides: 12. CDR1 TSWWSYY and CDR2 QGS come from the germline V gene. The CDR3 is 17 amino acids. CDR3 sequence (DNA): TGTGCTCTTGGGTCGCCTTCGACTACTGGGGGATCCGATAAACTCATCTTT. Translated, it gives CALGSPSTTGGSDKLIF.

This clone has a handful of counts. The chain is built from TRDV1 and TRDJ1, with 8 bases matching TRDD3. Germline V gene lookup returns CDR1 TSWWSYY and CDR2 QGS. V lost 2 bases, J lost 0 bases, and 26 bases stayed unmatched. The CDR3 sequence is 23 residues long. The CDR3 loop is CALGEGFLNPFRYWGVYTDKLIF. The DNA for the CDR3 is TGTGCTCTTGGGGAAGGATTCCTCAACCCCTTTCGTTACTGGGGGGTGTACACCGATAAACTCATCTTT.

This chain links TRDV2 with TRDJ1, with 9 bases fitting TRDD3. V shed 5 bases and J 0 bases; nucleotides not matched to a gene: 12. The CDR3 is 17 amino acids. Germline values: CDR1 GEAIGNYY, CDR2 EKD. The CDR3 coding sequence is TGTGCCTGTGTGTACTACTGGGGGAGAAAGTACACCGATAAACTCATCTTT. Its translation is CACVYYWGRKYTDKLIF.

The chain employs TRDV1 and TRDJ1; D unresolved. CDR1 is TSWWSYY, CDR2 QGS, per germline. There are 19 residues in the CDR3. The germline V and J ends were trimmed by 5 bases and 1 base, with 26 bases remaining between them. This CDR3 reads CALGPHGPVSLVSTDKLIF. CDR3 nucleotides: TGTGCTCTTGGGCCGCACGGACCTGTGAGTTTAGTGTCCACCGATAAACTCATCTTT.

This clone was observed many times. This chain joins TRDV2 and TRDJ1; 9 positions agree with TRDD3. Germline V gene sequence: CDR1 GEAIGNYY, CDR2 EKD. CDR3 length: 16 amino acids. Trimming took 6 bases from V and 0 from J; bases not matched to a gene: 10. The DNA for the CDR3 is TGTGCCTGTTCCAACTGGGGGAACAAGTACACCGATAAACTCATCTTT. Translation gives CACSNWGNKYTDKLIF.

This clone turned up a few times. The chain links TRDV1 to TRDJ1; a possible D gene is TRDD2 (5 bases). Germline lookup yields CDR1 TSWWSYY and CDR2 QGS. The V end lost 2 bases, the J end lost 3 bases, and 28 bases lay between the germline ends. The CDR3 has 20 residues. The CDR3 DNA sequence: TGTGCTCTTGGGGAAGTCGTAACCTACCCCATACTCAGGAGGTCCGATAAACTCATCTTT. This codes for CALGEVVTYPILRRSDKLIF.

This clone was counted once. Sequence at one end of the junction differs from germline and may be a read error. The chain employs TRDV1 and TRDJ1, with TRDD3 matching over 12 bases. CDR3 length equals 20 residues. CDR1 is TSWWSYY, CDR2 QGS, per germline. In nucleotides, the CDR3 is TGTGCTCTAGGGGTGGACAATGCTCACTGGGGGATACTTTACACCGATAAACTCATCTTT. Translation: CALGVDNAHWGILYTDKLIF.

The chain has TRDV1 and TRDJ1, with TRDD3 matching 7 bases. The CDR3 length is 19 residues. Germline V lookup: CDR1 TSWWSYY, CDR2 QGS. V was pared by 4 bases and J by 1 base, with 18 bases of the junction left unmatched. The CDR3 region is CALGVSRLPYWGLTDKLIF. CDR3 DNA sequence: TGTGCTCTTGGGGTATCGAGACTTCCGTACTGGGGACTCACCGATAAACTCATCTTT.

The sample holds a few counts of this clone. V gene TRDV1 combines with J gene TRDJ1; 10 nucleotides line up with TRDD3. Germline trimming cut 0 bases from V and 7 bases from J; bases unmatched to any gene: 23. The CDR3 extends over 21 amino acids. Germline V gives CDR1 TSWWSYY, CDR2 QGS. CDR3 sequence reads: CALGELVCIGGIRGLKGKLIF. CDR3 nucleotide sequence: TGTGCTCTTGGGGAACTAGTGTGCATCGGGGGGATACGCGGACTGAAAGGTAAACTCATCTTT.

The genes are TRDV1 and TRDJ1; 8 nucleotides match TRDD3. Germline CDR1 reads TSWWSYY; CDR2 reads QGS. The V and J ends lost 3 bases and 3 bases, in that order; junction bases with no gene match: 36. CDR3 length: 25 amino acids. CDR3 bases: TGTGCTCTTGGGGATACCCTGGCTGGGCCTTTTCATTGTGCCGGCTGGGGGAACTGCGCCGATAAACTCATCTTT. Amino acids: CALGDTLAGPFHCAGWGNCADKLIF.

This clone was counted only a few times. V usage is TRDV1 and J usage is TRDJ1, with a weak D call TRDD3 (6 bases). This CDR3 has 20 amino acids. Germline assignment: CDR1 TSWWSYY and CDR2 QGS. V was trimmed by 0 bases and J by 4 bases, leaving 27 bases between them. CDR3 nucleotides: TGTGCTCTTGGGGAACTCTCTCCCCAGTTTAGCCGGGGATCGATCGATAAACTCATCTTT. Protein sequence: CALGELSPQFSRGSIDKLIF.

On this clone: At the DNA level, this CDR3 is encoded by other sequences in the same sample as well. The rearrangement joins TRDV1 to TRDJ1; maybe TRDD3 (5 bases). CDR1 and CDR2 (germline): TSWWSYY, QGS. V was cut by 0 bases and J by 1 base, with 27 bases left in between. The CDR3 has 21 residues. The CDR3 sequence: CALGELEAPVGTLRSTDKLIF. The CDR3, as DNA: TGTGCTCTTGGGGAACTTGAAGCCCCCGTGGGGACATTGAGGAGCACCGATAAACTCATCTTT.

Only a few counts were recorded for this clone. The V and J genes are TRDV1 and TRDJ1; D gene uncertain. V dropped 1 base and J dropped 0 bases, with 21 bases sitting between them. The length of the CDR3 is 19 residues. CDR1 is TSWWSYY and CDR2 is QGS in the germline V gene. The CDR3 here is CALGEPSSPFTVDTDKLIF. The CDR3 bases are TGTGCTCTTGGGGAACCCTCTAGCCCCTTTACTGTCGACACCGATAAACTCATCTTT.

This chain links TRDV1 with TRDJ1; 13 bases map to TRDD3. Germline loops: CDR1 TSWWSYY, CDR2 QGS. The V segment lost 7 bases and the J segment 3 bases; nucleotides outside the gene matches: 17. The CDR3 runs to 19 residues. The CDR3 protein is CALERSSTGGYADPDKLIF. CDR3 sequence (DNA): TGTGCTCTTGAGCGATCCTCTACTGGGGGATACGCCGACCCCGATAAACTCATCTTT.

This clone was picked up a small number of times. The chain couples TRDV1 to TRDJ1, with D unclear. Germline V gene data show CDR1 as TSWWSYY and CDR2 as QGS. This CDR3 is 16 amino acids long. V lost 1 base to trimming and J lost 0 bases, with 12 bases between them. CDR3 in amino acids: CALGEQCRANTDKLIF. In nucleotides, the CDR3 is TGTGCTCTTGGGGAACAGTGTCGGGCCAACACCGATAAACTCATCTTT.

This clone was found a few times. The J gene is TRDJ1, the V gene TRDV1; 12 bases align to TRDD3. CDR1 is TSWWSYY, CDR2 QGS, per germline. Unmatched junction bases numbered 30, after V lost 0 bases and J lost 4 bases. The CDR3 is 25 residues long. The CDR3 DNA reads TGTGCTCTTGGGGAACTATCCACGTTACTGCCTTACTGGGGGATACATACGGGGGTAGGCGATAAACTCATCTTT. Protein sequence: CALGELSTLLPYWGIHTGVGDKLIF.